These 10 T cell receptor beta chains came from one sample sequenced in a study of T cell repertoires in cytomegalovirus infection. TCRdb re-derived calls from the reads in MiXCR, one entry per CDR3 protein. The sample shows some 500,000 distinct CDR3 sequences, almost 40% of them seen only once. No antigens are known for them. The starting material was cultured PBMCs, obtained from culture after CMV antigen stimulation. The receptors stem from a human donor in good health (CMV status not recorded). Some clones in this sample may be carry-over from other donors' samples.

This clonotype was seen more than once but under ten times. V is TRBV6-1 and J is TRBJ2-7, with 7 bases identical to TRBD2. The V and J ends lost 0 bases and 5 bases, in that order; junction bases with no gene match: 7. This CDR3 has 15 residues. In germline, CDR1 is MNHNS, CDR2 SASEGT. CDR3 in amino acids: CASSEARLAGDEQYF. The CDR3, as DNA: TGTGCCAGCAGTGAAGCTCGGCTGGCGGGAGACGAGCAGTACTTC.

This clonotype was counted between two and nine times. Here the CDR3 reads CASSQLGRTDTQYF. In DNA, the CDR3 is TGCGCCAGCAGCCAGTTGGGGCGCACAGATACGCAGTATTTT. V and J are TRBV4-1 and TRBJ2-3; D is possibly TRBD1 (5 bases). Trimming took 3 bases from V and 1 from J, leaving 8 bases between them. The CDR3 contains 14 residues. The germline V gene has CDR1 MGHRA and CDR2 YSYEKL.

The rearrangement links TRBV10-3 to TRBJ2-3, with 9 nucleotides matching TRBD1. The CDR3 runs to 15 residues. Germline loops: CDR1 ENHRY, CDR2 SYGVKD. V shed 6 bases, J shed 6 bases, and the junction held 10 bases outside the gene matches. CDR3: CAIRNAGTGRDTQYF. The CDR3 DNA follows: TGTGCCATCAGAAACGCCGGGACAGGGAGGGATACGCAGTATTTT.

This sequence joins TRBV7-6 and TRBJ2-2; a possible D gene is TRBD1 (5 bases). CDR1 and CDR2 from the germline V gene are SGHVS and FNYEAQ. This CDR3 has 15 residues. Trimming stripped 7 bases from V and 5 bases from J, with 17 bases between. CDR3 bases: TGTGCCAGCACAAACTGGGCAGGGAATACCGGGGAGCTGTTTTTT. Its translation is CASTNWAGNTGELFF.

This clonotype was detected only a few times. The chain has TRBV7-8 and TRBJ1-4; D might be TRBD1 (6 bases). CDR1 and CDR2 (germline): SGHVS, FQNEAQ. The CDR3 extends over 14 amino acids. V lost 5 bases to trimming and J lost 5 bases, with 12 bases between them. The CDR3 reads CASSETGHNEKLFF. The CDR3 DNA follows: TGTGCCAGCAGCGAAACGGGACACAATGAAAAACTGTTTTTT.

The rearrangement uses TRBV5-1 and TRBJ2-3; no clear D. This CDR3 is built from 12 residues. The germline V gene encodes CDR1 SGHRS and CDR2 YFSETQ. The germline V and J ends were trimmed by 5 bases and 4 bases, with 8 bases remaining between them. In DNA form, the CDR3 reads TGCGCCAGCAGTTTTTATCCAGATACGCAGTATTTT. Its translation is CASSFYPDTQYF.

CDR3 in amino acids: CASSLRSPSTDTQYF. The CDR3 DNA is TGTGCCAGCAGCTTAAGATCCCCAAGCACAGATACGCAGTATTTT. The rearrangement links TRBV7-6 to TRBJ2-3; no clear D. The germline V and J ends were trimmed by 2 bases and 0 bases, with 9 bases remaining between them. Germline CDR1 is SGHVS and CDR2 is FNYEAQ. The CDR3 has 15 residues.

CDR3 in DNA: TGTGCCAGCAGCTTAAGATTCGGGGTCGACAGCTCCTACAATGAGCAGTTCTTC. As protein: CASSLRFGVDSSYNEQFF. V usage is TRBV7-6 and J usage is TRBJ2-1; D may match TRBD1 or TRBD2 (5 bases each). The CDR3 runs to 18 residues. Trimming cost V 2 bases and J 0 bases, with 17 bases left between them. Germline V lookup: CDR1 SGHVS, CDR2 FNYEAQ.

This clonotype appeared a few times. The CDR3 is CASSLGRNSYEQYF. CDR3 DNA sequence: TGTGCCAGCAGCTTAGGTAGGAACTCCTACGAGCAGTACTTC. This sequence joins TRBV11-2 and TRBJ2-7; D uncertain. V lost 1 base and J lost 0, with 7 bases in between. The length of the CDR3 is 14 residues. In germline, CDR1 is SGHAT, CDR2 FQNNGV.

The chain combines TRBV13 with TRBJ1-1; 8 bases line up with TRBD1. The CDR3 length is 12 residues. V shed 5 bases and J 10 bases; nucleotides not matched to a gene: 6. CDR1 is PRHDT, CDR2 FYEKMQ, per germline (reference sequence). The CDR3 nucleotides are TGTGCCAGCAGCGACAGGGGAGAAGCAGCTTTCTTT. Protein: CASSDRGEAAFF.